The TCR beta chain under discussion was sequenced for a study of cytomegalovirus exposure and HLA in healthy donors. In the study overall: Among a few hundred genotyped donors, around 80% fell in the Caucasian-associated ancestry cluster. The study, taken as a whole, reports: There were some V segments, including TRBV6-2 and TRBV6-3, excluded as indistinguishable. Prediction of most subjects' HLA-A and HLA-B alleles by TCR beta sequences was reportedly accurate.

About this clone itself: Its antigen remains unknown.

The PCR employed 60 Vbeta primers together with 13 Jbeta primers. The protocol was immunoSEQ multiplex PCR, while the TCRdb copy is restricted to in-frame clones and leaves out a portion. The table records 150,000 or so clones, roughly three quarters of them present only once. Trimming shortened V by 3 bases and J by 10 bases, and 28 bases separated the two germline ends. The CDR3 contains 18 residues. Germline lookup yields CDR1 MNHNS and CDR2 SASEGT. Sequenced material: PBMCs. The chain is built from TRBV6-1 and TRBJ1-5, with D uncertain. This TCR derives from a man aged 30 to 45 in good health and CMV-seropositive. The CDR3 loop reads CASSEQSVAERIIKPQHF. Written as DNA, the CDR3 is TGTGCCAGCAGTGAGCAAAGTGTAGCGGAGAGGATAATCAAACCCCAGCATTTT.